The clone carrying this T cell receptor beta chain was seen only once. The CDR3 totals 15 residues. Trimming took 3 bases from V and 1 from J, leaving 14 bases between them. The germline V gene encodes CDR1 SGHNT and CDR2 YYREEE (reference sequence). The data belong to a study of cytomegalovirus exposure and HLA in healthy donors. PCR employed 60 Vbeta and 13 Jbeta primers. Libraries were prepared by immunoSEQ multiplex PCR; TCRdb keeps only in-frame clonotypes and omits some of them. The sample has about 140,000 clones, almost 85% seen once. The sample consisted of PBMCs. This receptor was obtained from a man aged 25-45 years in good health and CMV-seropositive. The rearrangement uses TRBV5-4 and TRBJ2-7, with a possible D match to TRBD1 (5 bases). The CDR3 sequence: CASSYSDRPSYEQYF. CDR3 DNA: TGTGCCAGCAGCTACTCAGACAGACCGTCCTACGAGCAGTACTTC.